This T cell receptor (beta chain) was captured by sequencing in a study of T cells after yellow fever vaccination. Whole-study findings and limits: Although most clonotypes did not, a small share appeared in both CD4 and CD8 compartments.

This clonotype was observed many times. Its matching antigen is unknown. The V gene's germline CDR1 is MNHEY and CDR2 SVGEGT. With 2 bases removed from V and 5 bases from J, the gap between germline ends came to 16 bases. The CDR3 has 15 residues. TCRdb reprocessed the 5' RACE reads with MiXCR, giving one entry per CDR3 protein. The repertoire has about 300,000 distinct CDR3 sequences, around 9.3% of them found once; the top ten carry 3% to 4%. Source: CD4+ T cells sorted from PBMCs, taken 5 days after the yellow fever booster vaccination. The gene calls are TRBV6-2 or TRBV6-3 and TRBJ2-7; no firm D call. This TCR was sampled from a man aged 18 to 29 who received the YFV17D yellow fever vaccine. The CDR3 DNA reads TGTGCCAGCAGTTACCACCACCGGACGCTCGACGAGCAGTACTTC. Protein: CASSYHHRTLDEQYF.